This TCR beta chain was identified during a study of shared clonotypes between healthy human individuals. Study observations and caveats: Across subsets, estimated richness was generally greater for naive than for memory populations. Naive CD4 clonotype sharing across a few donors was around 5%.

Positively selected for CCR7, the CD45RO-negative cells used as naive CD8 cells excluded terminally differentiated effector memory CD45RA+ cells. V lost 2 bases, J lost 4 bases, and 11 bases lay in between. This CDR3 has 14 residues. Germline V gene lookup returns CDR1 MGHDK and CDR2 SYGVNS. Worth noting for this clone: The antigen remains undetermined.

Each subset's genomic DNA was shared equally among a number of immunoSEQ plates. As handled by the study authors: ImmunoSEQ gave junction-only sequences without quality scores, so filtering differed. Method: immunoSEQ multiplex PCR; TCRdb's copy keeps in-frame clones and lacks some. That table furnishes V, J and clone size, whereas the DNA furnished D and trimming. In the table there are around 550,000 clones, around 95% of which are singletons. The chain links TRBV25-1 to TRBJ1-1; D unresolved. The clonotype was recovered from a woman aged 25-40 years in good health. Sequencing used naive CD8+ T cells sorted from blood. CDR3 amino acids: CASSELEIGTEAFF. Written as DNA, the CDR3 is TGTGCCAGCAGTGAACTGGAGATCGGCACTGAAGCTTTCTTT. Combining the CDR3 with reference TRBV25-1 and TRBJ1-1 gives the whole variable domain EADIYQTPRYLVIGTGKKITLECSQTMGHDKMYWYQQDPGMELHLIHYSYGVNSTEKGDLSSESTVSRIRTEHFPLTLESARPSHTSQYLCASSELEIGTEAFFGQGTRLTVV.